What follows describes a single T cell receptor beta chain. This clonotype has more than one count but fewer than ten. Its antigen remains unidentified. No much larger clone is present one base from it, and per-base qualities are unavailable. This sample stems from a study of response to subunit inactivated influenza vaccine (dated by TCRdb to the late 2010s). For context, the study as a whole: The study used deep quantitative T cell receptor repertoire profiling to track responses to a trivalent subunit inactivated influenza vaccine.

Library generation was performed with RT-PCR. The data were produced on an Illumina HiSeq 2500. The public reads were reprocessed in TCRdb via fastp at Q25 and MiXCR, keeping in-frame beta chains. Each entry merges the rows of one CDR3 protein and shows their most common DNA and genes. Across this sample there are about 540,000 distinct CDR3 sequences, with approximately 20% seen only once. Together, the top ten hold 2.5% to 3% of the sample. The full study reports these points: According to the authors, only a limited number of new T cells may be recruited by each seasonal influenza vaccination.

The same sample was also used in a study of T cells expressing NK-cell markers. That second publication adds: TCR beta cDNA libraries were made by 5'RACE template switching that added a universal primer site and unique molecular identifiers. Three sorted T-cell subsets (CD3+CD56+NKG2C+, CD3+CD56+NKG2C- and CD3+CD56-NKG2C+) from roughly 8 donors had their TCR beta-chain repertoires profiled. Seven of the eight sequenced donors were HCMV-seropositive and one was HCMV-seronegative. To restrict sorting to alphabetaTCR-expressing T cells, an anti-gammadeltaTCR antibody was added in several experiments. In more than five donors, the dominant CD3+CD56+NKG2C+ clonotypes were found to rank among the top 10 CD8+ clonotypes and to make up 1.0-7.0% of CD8+ T cells. Those dominant clonotypes were again the most abundant among CD3+CD56-NKG2C+ cells in a few donors, at about 28.3-60.1%. Whether the expanded NKG2C-expressing T cell clones were specific for HCMV antigens was left unclear. The study sequenced eight donors, all healthy volunteers chosen at random: three men and five women. HCMV serostatus was determined by detecting HCMV-specific IgG in serum with a commercial ELISA kit. Ficoll density gradient centrifugation was used to isolate peripheral blood mononuclear cells from blood. CD4+ and CD8+ T cells were isolated from PBMC by magnetic immunoseparation with Miltenyi isolation kits. cDNA synthesis was primed from the TCR beta constant segment and was followed by two successive PCR amplification steps. The libraries were sequenced on Illumina HiSeq 2000/2500, MiSeq or NextSeq, producing 2 x 150 bp reads. MIGEC was used to demultiplex reads and group reads by UMI, and MiTCR was used to assemble and quantify clonotypes. Only TCR cDNA sequences supported by at least two reads were kept to exclude erroneous sequences. The tcR package was used for downstream repertoire analysis, and clonotypes were matched across fractions by CDR3 nucleotide sequence plus V segment. VDJmatch was used to annotate antigen specificity against VDJdb, with one amino acid substitution in CDR3 permitted.

This TCR was recovered from a man aged 45-65 years who received an inactivated influenza vaccine. Donor details come from another sample of the same person, matched by shared clones. Source: CD4+ T cells sorted from PBMCs, taken roughly 12 days after vaccination.

DNA sequence: TGCGCCAGCAGCCAAGATCCCATCCGCAGGGATGGAGGTGAAAAACTGTTTTTT. It specifies CASSQDPIRRDGGEKLFF. The chain joins TRBV4-1 to TRBJ1-4, with TRBD1 perhaps the D gene, on 5 matching bases. V is reduced by 0 bases and J by 7 bases, leaving a spacing of 21 bases between them. From the cysteine through the phenylalanine, the CDR3 covers 18 amino acids. The DNA shown is the 54-base CDR3, in frame from base 1. Via the germline V gene, CDR1 is MGHRA and CDR2 YSYEKL.